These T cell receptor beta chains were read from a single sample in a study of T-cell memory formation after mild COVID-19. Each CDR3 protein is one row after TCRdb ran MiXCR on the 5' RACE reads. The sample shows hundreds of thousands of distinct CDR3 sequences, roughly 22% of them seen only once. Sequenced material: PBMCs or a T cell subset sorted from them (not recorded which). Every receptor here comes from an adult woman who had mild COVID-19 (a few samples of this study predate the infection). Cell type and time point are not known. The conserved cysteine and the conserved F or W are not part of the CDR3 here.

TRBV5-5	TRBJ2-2	ASRPGAGELF
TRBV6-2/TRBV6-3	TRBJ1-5	ASSYAGSNQPQH
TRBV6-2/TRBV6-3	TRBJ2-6	ASSYSRDRGTGANVLT
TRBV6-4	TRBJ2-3	ASSPGGAETDTQY
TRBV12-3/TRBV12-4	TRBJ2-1	ATLAGDNEQF
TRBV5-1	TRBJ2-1	ASSLAAGGSYNEQF
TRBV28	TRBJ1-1	ASSQGAHTEAF
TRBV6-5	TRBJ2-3	ASSYSGSIHTQY
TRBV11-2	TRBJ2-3	ASSFWGFAGVSQSTDTQY
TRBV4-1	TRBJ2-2	ASSHLGLAAGRGELF
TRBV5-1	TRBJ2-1	ASSLDETSGSGQF
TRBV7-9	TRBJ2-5	ASSLAVIRQQETQY
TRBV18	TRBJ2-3	ASSPPAGRDTQY
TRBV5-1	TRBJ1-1	ASSPAAMNTEAF
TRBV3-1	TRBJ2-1	ASTVGGGNEQF
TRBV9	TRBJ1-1	ASSVVEGARSEAF
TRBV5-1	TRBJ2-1	ASSRGLAGGLDEQF
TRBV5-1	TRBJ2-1	ASSFATSGYNEQF
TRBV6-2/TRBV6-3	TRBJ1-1	ASSYSGQGFTEAF
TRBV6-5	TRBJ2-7	ASRGGPTSEQY